The source of this T cell receptor beta chain is a study of blood T cells in healthy people across ages. For the second PCR, which ran for 7 to 11 cycles, a sample-barcoded 5' primer and a J-beta primer mix were used. TCRdb re-called the 5' RACE reads with MiXCR, one entry per CDR3 protein. This table has hundreds of thousands of distinct CDR3 sequences, around half appearing once. V dropped 6 bases and J dropped 6; count of bases not matched to a gene: 7. This CDR3 is built from 14 residues. CDR1 and CDR2 from the germline V gene are DFQATT and SNEGSKA (reference sequence). The specimen sequenced was blood. V is TRBV20-1 and J is TRBJ2-3, with 12 bases fitting TRBD1. The sequence was collected from a man older than 75 in good health. The CDR3 spells CSAAGQGAADTQYF. Written as DNA, the CDR3 is TGCAGTGCCGCGGGACAGGGGGCGGCGGATACGCAGTATTTT.